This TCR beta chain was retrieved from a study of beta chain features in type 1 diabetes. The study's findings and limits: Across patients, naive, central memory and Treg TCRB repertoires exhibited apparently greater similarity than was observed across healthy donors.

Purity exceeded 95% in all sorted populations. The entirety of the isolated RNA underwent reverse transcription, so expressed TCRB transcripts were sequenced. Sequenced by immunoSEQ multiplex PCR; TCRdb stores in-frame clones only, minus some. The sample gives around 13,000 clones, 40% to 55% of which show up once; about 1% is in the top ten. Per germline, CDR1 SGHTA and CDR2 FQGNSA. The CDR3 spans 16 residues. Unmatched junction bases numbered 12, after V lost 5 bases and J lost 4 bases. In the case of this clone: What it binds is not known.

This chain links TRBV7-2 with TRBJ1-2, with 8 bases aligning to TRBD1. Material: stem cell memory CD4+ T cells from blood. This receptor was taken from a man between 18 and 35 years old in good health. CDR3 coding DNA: TGTGCCAGCAGCGCCCTGTCGACAGGGGCTTCCTATGGCTACACCTTC. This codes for CASSALSTGASYGYTF.